These 14 T cell receptor beta chains were sequenced from one sample in a study of T cell changes during pregnancy in multiple sclerosis (dated by TCRdb to between 2018 and 2020). To prepare the library, the immunoSEQ multiplex PCR assay was applied. Held by TCRdb, this immuneACCESS table contains in-frame sequences only and omits some clones. Under half of the omission traces to an unresolved V gene where checked; the cause of the rest is unknown. Within this sample are about 64,000 clones, with about 90% of them counted one time only. Approximately 2.3% of the sample belongs to the ten largest clones. This specimen consisted of peripheral blood, obtained in the second trimester of pregnancy. These receptors were obtained from a female donor in good health, enrolled as a control in a pregnancy study.

This sequence joins TRBV29-1 and TRBJ2-2; D ambiguous. V gave up 6 bases and J gave up 4 bases, with 6 bases separating them. CDR3 size: 11 residues. Germline V gene sequence: CDR1 SQVTM, CDR2 ANQGSEA. The CDR3 DNA sequence: TGCAGCGTCCTACGCACCGGGGAGCTGTTTTTT. Translation gives CSVLRTGELFF.

V and J are TRBV28 and TRBJ1-4; a possible D gene is TRBD1 (6 bases). Germline-derived CDR1 and CDR2 are MDHEN and SYDVKM. Trimming pared 9 bases from V and 7 bases from J, leaving 15 bases between. The CDR3 loop spans 13 amino acids. CDR3 region: CASLRGAGEKLFF. Here the CDR3 DNA reads TGTGCCAGTCTTCGGGGGGCGGGTGAAAAACTGTTTTTT. The whole variable domain, remainder taken from reference TRBV28 and TRBJ1-4, is DVKVTQSSRYLVKRTGEKVFLECVQDMDHENMFWYRQDPGLGLRLIYFSYDVKMKEKGDIPEGYSVSREKKERFSLILESASTNQTSMYLCASLRGAGEKLFFGSGTQLSVL.

The chain combines TRBV18 with TRBJ2-3, with 9 bases that match TRBD2. The length of the CDR3 is 13 residues. Germline V gene lookup returns CDR1 KGHSH and CDR2 LQKENI. With 7 bases clipped from V and 1 base from J, the junction kept 0 bases outside the gene matches. The CDR3 region is CASLAGGTDTQYF. The CDR3, as DNA: TGTGCCAGCTTAGCGGGGGGCACAGATACGCAGTATTTT. Filled out from reference TRBV18 and TRBJ2-3, the complete variable domain reads NAGVMQNPRHLVRRRGQEARLRCSPMKGHSHVYWYRQLPEEGLKFMVYLQKENIIDESGMPKERFSAEFPKEGPSILRIQQVVRGDSAAYFCASLAGGTDTQYFGPGTRLTVL.

This chain uses TRBV11-2 with TRBJ1-1, with no clear D. V was shortened by 6 bases and J by 4 bases, with 15 bases between the two germline ends. In germline, CDR1 is SGHAT, CDR2 FQNNGV. The CDR3 runs to 14 residues. CDR3 region: CASRLGAAGTEAFF. The DNA for the CDR3 is TGTGCCAGCAGGTTGGGCGCTGCTGGCACTGAAGCTTTCTTT.

The J gene is TRBJ1-2, the V gene TRBV9, with 8 bases that match TRBD1. This CDR3 region has 14 residues. Unmatched junction bases numbered 11, after V lost 6 bases and J lost 7 bases. Germline CDR1 and CDR2: SGDLS and YYNGEE. The CDR3 here is CASTGWTGWSGYTF. The CDR3 DNA is TGTGCCAGCACCGGCTGGACAGGGTGGAGTGGCTACACCTTC.

The chain joins TRBV7-2 to TRBJ2-6, with no clear D. Germline V gives CDR1 SGHTA, CDR2 FQGNSA. V lost 3 bases and J lost 0, with 12 bases in between. The CDR3 has 17 amino acids. The CDR3, as DNA: TGTGCCAGCAGCTTCAGGATCCCAAGCTCTGGGGCCAACGTCCTGACTTTC. This translates into CASSFRIPSSGANVLTF.

V usage is TRBV28 and J usage is TRBJ1-2; weak D call: TRBD1 (5 bases). This CDR3 is built from 15 residues. The germline V gene has CDR1 MDHEN and CDR2 SYDVKM. Trimming left V 7 bases short and J 0 bases short, with 15 bases between. The CDR3, as DNA: TGTGCCAGCAATGATGCAGGGCTTACTAACTATGGCTACACCTTC. Its protein is CASNDAGLTNYGYTF.

V usage is TRBV15 and J usage is TRBJ2-6; D remains ambiguous. The CDR3 extends over 16 amino acids. The germline V gene encodes CDR1 LNHNV and CDR2 YYDKDF (reference sequence). Deletions cut 3 bases from V and 0 bases from J, with 9 bases between. CDR3 sequence: CATSSPSGSGANVLTF. DNA of the CDR3: TGTGCCACCAGCAGTCCGTCGGGCTCTGGGGCCAACGTCCTGACTTTC.

The chain carries TRBV5-1 and TRBJ2-7; D might be TRBD2 (5 bases). Trimming pared 1 base from V and 5 bases from J, leaving 16 bases between. This CDR3 is 15 amino acids long. The germline V gene encodes CDR1 SGHRS and CDR2 YFSETQ. The CDR3 loop is CASSLTDRGRHEQYF. The CDR3 DNA reads TGCGCCAGCAGCTTGACCGACCGGGGTCGTCACGAGCAGTACTTC. Complete variable domain (other parts from reference TRBV5-1 and TRBJ2-7): KAGVTQTPRYLIKTRGQQVTLSCSPISGHRSVSWYQQTPGQGLQFLFEYFSETQRNKGNFPGRFSGRQFSNSRSEMNVSTLELGDSALYLCASSLTDRGRHEQYFGPGTRLTVT.

A few counts support this clone. The CDR3 nucleotides read TGTGCCAGCAGCTGTCGGGGGAATGAGCAGTTCTTC. Translating it yields CASSCRGNEQFF. The chain is built from TRBV5-7 and TRBJ2-1, with D possibly matching TRBD2 (6 bases). TRBV5-7 is an ORF; its function is uncertain. The CDR3 contains 12 residues. V lost 3 bases, J lost 7 bases, and 8 bases lay in between.

This clone was seen a few times. This sequence joins TRBV6-1 and TRBJ2-7; no clear D gene. CDR3 length: 15 residues. The V and J ends lost 1 base and 2 bases respectively, with 12 bases between them. CDR1 MNHNS and CDR2 SASEGT come from the germline V gene. CDR3 region: CASSEEEAKPYEQYF. Written as DNA, the CDR3 is TGTGCCAGCAGTGAAGAAGAGGCTAAACCCTACGAGCAGTACTTC.

This clone was counted a few times. The chain links TRBV15 to TRBJ1-1, with TRBD1 identical over 9 bases. Germline V lookup: CDR1 LNHNV, CDR2 YYDKDF (reference sequence). This CDR3 has 14 residues. V was clipped by 5 bases and J by 5 bases; unmatched bases: 6. The CDR3 nucleotides read TGTGCCACCAGCCGACGACAGGGGGGAACTGAAGCTTTCTTT. Protein: CATSRRQGGTEAFF. The full variable domain, rest sourced from reference TRBV15 and TRBJ1-1, is DAMVIQNPRYQVTQFGKPVTLSCSQTLNHNVMYWYQQKSSQAPKLLFHYYDKDFNNEADTPDNFQSRRPNTSFCFLDIRSPGLGDTAMYLCATSRRQGGTEAFFGQGTRLTVV.

In the case of this clone: Other DNA sequences within the sample encode an identical CDR3. The V gene is TRBV5-1, the J gene TRBJ2-3; the D is unclear. This CDR3 spans 12 amino acids. V was pared by 0 bases and J by 5 bases, with 4 bases between. Germline V gene data show CDR1 as SGHRS and CDR2 as YFSETQ. The CDR3 DNA is TGCGCCAGCAGCTTGGCCGGAGATACGCAGTATTTT. Amino acids: CASSLAGDTQYF.

This chain uses TRBV5-4 with TRBJ1-1; unclear D gene. The CDR3 totals 13 residues. Germline-derived CDR1 and CDR2 are SGHNT and YYREEE (reference sequence). Trimming left V 0 bases short and J 0 bases short, with 3 bases between. DNA for the CDR3: TGTGCCAGCAGCTTGGCAGTGAACACTGAAGCTTTCTTT. Amino acid sequence: CASSLAVNTEAFF.